This T cell receptor beta chain appears in the sequencing data of a study of T cells after yellow fever vaccination. Study conclusions and caveats: At under 97% for CD4 and about 91% for CD8, most primary-vaccination clones showed up again after the booster.

V lost 2 bases to trimming and J lost 2 bases, with 6 bases between them. The CDR3 runs to 13 residues. Germline CDR1 reads SGDLS; CDR2 reads YYNGEE. MiXCR, run by TCRdb on the 5' RACE reads, gives a single entry per CDR3 protein. Here the sample spans more than 65,000 distinct CDR3 sequences, 5% to 6.5% being singletons. This clonotype was counted many times. What it binds is not known. This chain uses TRBV9 with TRBJ2-3; the D is unclear. The specimen was CD4+ T cells sorted from PBMCs, collected roughly 15 days after the first yellow fever vaccination. This TCR was sampled from a young man who received the YFV17D yellow fever vaccine. CDR3 sequence: CASSVLNTDTQYF. In nucleotides, the CDR3 is TGTGCCAGCAGCGTCCTAAACACAGATACGCAGTATTTT.